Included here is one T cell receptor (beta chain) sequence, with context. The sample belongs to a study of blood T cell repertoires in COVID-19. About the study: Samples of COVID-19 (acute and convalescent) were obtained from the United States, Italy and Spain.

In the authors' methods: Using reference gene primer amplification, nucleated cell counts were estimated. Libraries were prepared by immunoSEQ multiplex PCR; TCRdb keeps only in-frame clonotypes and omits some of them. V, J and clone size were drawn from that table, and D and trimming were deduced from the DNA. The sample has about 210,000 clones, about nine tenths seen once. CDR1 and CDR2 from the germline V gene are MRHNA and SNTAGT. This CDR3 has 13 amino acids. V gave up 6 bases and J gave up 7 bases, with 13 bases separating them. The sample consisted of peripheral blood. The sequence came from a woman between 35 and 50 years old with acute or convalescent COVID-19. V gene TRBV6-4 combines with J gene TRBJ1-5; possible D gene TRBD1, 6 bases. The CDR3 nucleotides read TGTGCCAGCAGCAGGGGAAACGGGCAGCCCCAGCATTTT. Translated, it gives CASSRGNGQPQHF.